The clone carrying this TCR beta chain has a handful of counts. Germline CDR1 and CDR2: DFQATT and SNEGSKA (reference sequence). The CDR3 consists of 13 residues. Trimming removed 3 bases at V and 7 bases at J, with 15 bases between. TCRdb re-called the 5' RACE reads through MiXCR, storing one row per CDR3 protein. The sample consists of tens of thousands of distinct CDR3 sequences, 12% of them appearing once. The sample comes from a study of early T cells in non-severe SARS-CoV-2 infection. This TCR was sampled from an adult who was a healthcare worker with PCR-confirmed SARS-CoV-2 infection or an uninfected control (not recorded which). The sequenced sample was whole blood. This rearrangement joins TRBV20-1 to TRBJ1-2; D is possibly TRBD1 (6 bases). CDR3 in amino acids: CSASGRGSRGYTF. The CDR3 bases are TGCAGTGCTAGTGGCAGGGGTTCACGTGGCTACACCTTC.